These T cell receptor beta chains were read from a single sample in a study of T cells in Graves' hyperthyroidism and ophthalmopathy. TCRdb itself ran the multiplex PCR reads through MiXCR, one entry per CDR3 protein. The sample lists about 200,000 distinct CDR3 sequences, about 17% occurring once. Input material: blood. The receptor set was obtained from a woman in her forties or fifties with Graves' hyperthyroidism. Both conserved end residues are part of each CDR3. Each record gives: clone size, D gene, V gene, CDR3 protein. D genes are given only for firm matches. Only some rows state a clone size, as once, few, many or a class for expanded clones.

many | TRBD1 | TRBV11-2 | CASSLTGQGVVYGYTF
many | . | TRBV7-8 | CASSLDIPGRNTEAFF
many | TRBD2 | TRBV7-3 | CASSPSGRAGEQFF
. | TRBD1 | TRBV30 | CAWQTGTNEKLFF
many | TRBD2 | TRBV11-3 | CASSSLAGGNYEQYF
few | . | TRBV20-1 | CSANHPGRVYEQYF
. | TRBD2 | TRBV2 | CASRNSGRTYNERFF
many | . | TRBV2 | CASSANTDTQYF
few | . | TRBV28 | CASSLTPGNQPQHF
many | . | TRBV20-1 | CSARDVGRTSTDTQYF
few | TRBD2 | TRBV6-1 | CASSGALAGGYNEQFF
few | . | TRBV12-3/TRBV12-4 | CASSRHRQNTGELFF
. | TRBD1 | TRBV10-3 | CAITIGQGRQFF
. | . | TRBV5-6 | CASSSQAHYGYTF
. | . | TRBV14 | CASSLGGYEQFF
. | TRBD2 | TRBV4-1 | CASSQDWPRRSGSRDEQFF
many | TRBD2 | TRBV11-2 | CASRLRLADTTDTQYF
few | . | TRBV20-1 | CSASLGESYEQYF
. | TRBD2 | TRBV19 | CASTREGPNTGELFF
many | TRBD2 | TRBV7-3 | CASSYGTSGFNEQFF
. | TRBD1 | TRBV6-1 | CASSIPGQGAEYF
many | . | TRBV28 | CASSSRIYGYTF
many | TRBD1 | TRBV20-1 | CSAREGTGGYEQYF
many | . | TRBV10-2 | CASSEATRGTQYF
. | TRBD2 | TRBV30 | CAWRATSGSGGELFF
. | TRBD2 | TRBV28 | CASSPREANNEQFF
many | . | TRBV20-1 | CSARKGVAAYNEQFF
few | . | TRBV7-9 | CASSPRGINTGELFF
. | TRBD1 | TRBV15 | CATSSSGDSQPQHF
many | . | TRBV7-3 | CASSSQRDSGEQYF
many | TRBD2 | TRBV12-3/TRBV12-4 | CASSSAAGKTQYF
many | TRBD1 | TRBV4-2 | CASSQQQGYYNEQFF
few | TRBD2 | TRBV20-1 | CSAREFSGKSTDTQYF
many | . | TRBV27 | CASSLSILRGRSGYEQYF
many | TRBD2 | TRBV20-1 | CSASIRTGGSYNEQFF
. | . | TRBV27 | CASSLGIAAYNEQFF
. | TRBD1 | TRBV6-4 | CASSWDRLSPNEKLFF
few | . | TRBV20-1 | CSASLRGASYGYTF
many | . | TRBV3-1 | CASSPFLGPYEQYF
many | . | TRBV3-1 | CASSQVRGQKETQYF
many | TRBD2 | TRBV4-2 | CASSQAGREDQETQYF
. | . | TRBV14 | CASSQGSGYGYTF
many | TRBD1 | TRBV28 | CASPGQDNNEQFF
few | TRBD1 | TRBV25-1 | CASSFDRGPEKLFF
. | . | TRBV6-1 | CASRREWVYNEQFF
many | TRBD2 | TRBV7-2 | CASSLASGNAYEQYF
many | . | TRBV5-1 | CASSLAKEAGTKNIQYF
many | . | TRBV12-3/TRBV12-4 | CASTRTANTEAFF
. | TRBD2 | TRBV7-2 | CASSPPGLAGAETQYF
many | TRBD1 | TRBV2 | CASSTMGQRETQYF
. | . | TRBV19 | CATSPGASTDTQYF
. | . | TRBV24-1 | CATSDSDRSEAFF
once | TRBD1 | TRBV30 | CAWTPLGQYGYTF
many | . | TRBV27 | CASKTGFPDTQYF
few | TRBD1 | TRBV10-3 | CAIRSGTGSYNEQFF
many | TRBD2 | TRBV7-3 | CASSFGTTSLQETQYF
many | . | TRBV24-1 | CATRRGDTGELFF
. | . | TRBV20-1 | CSATRFGFNQPQHF
medium-sized | . | TRBV7-9 | CASSLEGAGFFGYTF
many | . | TRBV19 | CASSMQDSYEQYF